What follows are 21 T cell receptor beta chains derived from one specimen sequenced in a study of T cells in Graves' hyperthyroidism and ophthalmopathy. From RNA transcripts, TCR beta CDR3 regions were amplified. The TCR CDR3 was amplified in a first-round RT-PCR using the HTBI primer set. TCRdb re-analysed the multiplex PCR reads in MiXCR, keeping a single row per CDR3 protein. The sample has some 600,000 distinct CDR3 sequences, about half seen once. Sequenced input: peripheral blood or thyroid tissue (not recorded which). These receptors were collected from a young woman with Graves' hyperthyroidism.

CDR3 bases: TGCAGTGCTAATGAAGATGGCTCCTATAATTCACCCCTCCACTTT. As protein: CSANEDGSYNSPLHF. The V and J genes are TRBV20-1 and TRBJ1-6; D is uncertain. V was trimmed by 4 bases and J by 0 bases, leaving 10 bases between them. The CDR3 consists of 15 residues. Germline CDR1 reads DFQATT; CDR2 reads SNEGSKA (reference sequence).

This clonotype was recorded many times. V and J are TRBV10-3 and TRBJ1-1, with D possibly TRBD1 on 5 matching bases. The CDR3 contains 13 residues. Germline CDR1 and CDR2: ENHRY and SYGVKD. Trimming left V 2 bases short and J 1 base short, with 5 bases between. The CDR3 loop reads CAISEGGNTEAFF. The CDR3 nucleotides are TGTGCCATCAGTGAGGGGGGGAACACTGAAGCTTTCTTT.

This clonotype was seen a few times. The chain carries TRBV12-3 or TRBV12-4 and TRBJ2-6; D is uncertain. The CDR3 sequence is 15 residues long. V was pared by 7 bases and J by 2 bases, with 12 bases between. The CDR3 DNA is TGTGCCAGCACCTCCAGTCAGGCTGGGGCCAACGTCCTGACTTTC. Protein product: CASTSSQAGANVLTF.

The genes are TRBV11-3 and TRBJ1-1; TRBD1 aligns across 10 bases. Germline CDR1 is SGHNT and CDR2 is YENEEA. V dropped 1 base and J dropped 4; count of bases not matched to a gene: 9. The CDR3 sequence is 17 residues long. CDR3 sequence: CASSLVDRGLGITEAFF. The CDR3 DNA reads TGTGCCAGCAGCTTAGTTGACAGGGGGCTAGGGATCACTGAAGCTTTCTTT.

As to this clonotype: At one end, the junction sequence differs from germline, possibly due to a read error. The chain joins TRBV7-8 to TRBJ1-5, with 9 bases fitting TRBD1. The CDR3 runs 20 residues. Germline lookup yields CDR1 SGHVS and CDR2 FQNEAQ. The CDR3 protein is CASSQDRIYTGTGQNQPQHF. CDR3 in DNA: TGCGCCAGCAGCCAAGATCGCATTTACACCGGGACAGGGCAAAATCAGCCCCAGCATTTT.

The V gene is TRBV7-9, the J gene TRBJ2-6; 10 positions agree with TRBD1. CDR3 length equals 17 residues. CDR1 SEHNR and CDR2 FQNEAQ come from the germline V gene (reference sequence). V lost 4 bases, J lost 0 bases, and 3 bases stayed unmatched. CDR3 in amino acids: CASSSGTGDSGANVLTF. The CDR3 region has the DNA TGTGCCAGCAGCTCCGGGACAGGGGACTCTGGGGCCAACGTCCTGACTTTC.

The chain has TRBV10-3 and TRBJ2-7, with D perhaps matching TRBD2 (5 bases). The DNA end is more similar to TRBJ2-1, so the J call may be wrong. The CDR3 runs 11 residues. Germline CDR1 ENHRY, CDR2 SYGVKD. The CDR3 loop is CAIRRANEQFF. The CDR3 DNA reads as TGTGCCATCAGGCGGGCGAATGAGCAGTTCTTC.

The rearrangement uses TRBV5-1 and TRBJ2-7, with TRBD1 matching 8 bases. The CDR3 is 14 residues long. J gave up 2 bases and V 5 bases, and 6 bases lay outside the gene matches. Germline loops: CDR1 SGHRS, CDR2 YFSETQ. The CDR3 is CASRFGQGTYEQYF. CDR3 DNA sequence: TGCGCCAGCAGATTTGGACAGGGTACCTACGAGCAGTACTTC.

This rearrangement joins TRBV29-1 to TRBJ2-5; 7 nucleotides line up with TRBD2. This CDR3 region has 12 residues. CDR1 is SQVTM and CDR2 is ANQGSEA in the germline V gene. This CDR3 is CSWGTKAETQYF. The DNA for the CDR3 is TGCAGTTGGGGGACTAAGGCAGAGACCCAGTACTTC.

This clonotype was observed at least ten times. The chain combines TRBV19 with TRBJ1-5; D might be TRBD1 (6 bases). Germline V gives CDR1 LNHDA, CDR2 SQIVND (reference sequence). This CDR3 is 14 amino acids long. Between the trimmed V and J ends, which lost 8 bases and 5 bases, there was a span of 16 bases. The CDR3 DNA reads TGTGCCAGTGACACCGGGACACTCTATCAGCCCCAGCATTTT. Its protein is CASDTGTLYQPQHF.

In this sample, this clonotype turned up a few times. The chain combines TRBV19 with TRBJ2-7; TRBD1 might be the D (5 bases). Germline V gives CDR1 LNHDA, CDR2 SQIVND (reference sequence). CDR3 length equals 14 residues. Trimming pared 3 bases from V and 2 bases from J, leaving 11 bases between. CDR3 protein: CASSMQGGPYEQYF. Written as DNA, the CDR3 is TGTGCCAGTAGTATGCAGGGTGGGCCCTACGAGCAGTACTTC.

This clonotype was recorded at least ten times. A junction end diverges from the germline sequence, so it may reflect a read error. The chain combines TRBV2 with TRBJ1-4, with D maybe TRBD1 (5 bases). Germline values: CDR1 SNHLY, CDR2 FYNNEI. The CDR3 length is 15 residues. Written as DNA, the CDR3 is TGTGCCAGCAGCGAAGGGGTTGGGTTTGGAGAAAAACTGTTTTTT. Protein product: CASSEGVGFGEKLFF.

The genes are TRBV20-1 and TRBJ2-2, with D possibly TRBD1 on 5 matching bases. Germline CDR1 reads DFQATT; CDR2 reads SNEGSKA (reference sequence). There are 13 residues in the CDR3. V was pared by 3 bases and J by 3 bases, with 8 bases between. CDR3 DNA: TGCAGTGCTAGGGGGCAGCACACCGGGGAGCTGTTTTTT. This sequence encodes CSARGQHTGELFF.

This clonotype turned up a few times. A read error may account for a junction end that differs from germline. The rearrangement uses TRBV7-9 and TRBJ2-6; D remains unclear. Germline CDR1 reads SEHNR; CDR2 reads FQNEAQ (reference sequence). CDR3 length: 14 amino acids. The CDR3 region has the DNA TGCGCCAGCAGCCCTCAATCTGGGGCCAACGTCCTGACTTTC. It is translated as CASSPQSGANVLTF.

The V call is TRBV4-3, the J call TRBJ2-7, with 11 bases matching TRBD2. CDR3 length equals 16 residues. With 4 bases clipped from V and 2 bases from J, the junction kept 7 bases outside the gene matches. Per germline, CDR1 LGHNA and CDR2 YSLEER. The CDR3 DNA reads as TGCGCCAGCAGCCTATTACTAGCGGGAGTAGCCTACGAGCAGTACTTC. This sequence encodes CASSLLLAGVAYEQYF.

The V and J genes are TRBV20-1 and TRBJ1-5; 7 bases line up with TRBD1. CDR1 and CDR2 (germline): DFQATT, SNEGSKA (reference sequence). V was clipped by 3 bases and J by 0 bases; unmatched bases: 2. This CDR3 contains 14 residues. CDR3 nucleotides: TGCAGTGCTAGGTGGGACAGTAGCAATCAGCCCCAGCATTTT. Protein: CSARWDSSNQPQHF.

In its sample, this clonotype was seen once. The chain employs TRBV7-9 and TRBJ2-5; the D gene is possibly TRBD2 (5 bases). This CDR3 spans 13 amino acids. Trimming took 3 bases from V and 7 from J, leaving 12 bases between them. The V gene's germline CDR1 is SEHNR and CDR2 FQNEAQ (reference sequence). This CDR3 reads CASSFPGWRTQYF. For the CDR3, the DNA is TGTGCCAGCAGCTTCCCGGGGTGGCGGACCCAGTACTTC.

This clonotype is a singleton in its sample. The rearrangement joins TRBV11-2 to TRBJ2-3; TRBD2 agrees at 7 bases. Germline CDR1 SGHAT, CDR2 FQNNGV. With 6 bases clipped from V and 1 base from J, the junction kept 10 bases outside the gene matches. The CDR3 covers 16 residues. Written as DNA, the CDR3 is TGTGCCAGCAGTTCTGCTAGACTAGCAGGCACAGATACGCAGTATTTT. This codes for CASSSARLAGTDTQYF.

This chain connects TRBV6-5 to TRBJ1-2; D is undetermined. Germline-derived CDR1 and CDR2 are MNHEY and SVGAGI. Trimming left V 2 bases short and J 0 bases short, with 10 bases between. The CDR3 has 15 residues. Here the CDR3 DNA reads TGTGCCAGCAGTTACGAAGACACCTCTAACTATGGCTACACCTTC. Translating it yields CASSYEDTSNYGYTF.

This sequence joins TRBV7-9 and TRBJ2-7; D gene ambiguous. With 2 bases removed from V and 7 bases from J, the gap between germline ends came to 9 bases. The CDR3 length is 12 residues. Germline CDR1 SEHNR, CDR2 FQNEAQ (reference sequence). CDR3 region: CASSLSASEQYF. CDR3 bases: TGTGCCAGCAGCTTATCCGCGAGTGAGCAGTACTTC.

This clonotype was seen only once. This chain links TRBV29-1 with TRBJ1-2; no firm D call. The V end lost 8 bases, the J end lost 6 bases, and 19 bases lay between the germline ends. CDR1 and CDR2 from the germline V gene are SQVTM and ANQGSEA. This CDR3 has 13 residues. The CDR3 DNA reads TGCAGCCAAGTGAGGGCCGGCGAGAATGGCTACACCTTC. Translated, it gives CSQVRAGENGYTF.